These T cell receptor beta chains were read from a single sample in a study of control samples from healthy donors and cancer patients. Here immunoSEQ multiplex PCR was the method, and the copy in TCRdb shows in-frame clones only, minus some. The sample holds 75,000 or so clones, about 92% seen once. Input material: PBMCs. Receptors originate from a man between 60 and 75 years old with colorectal cancer. CDR3s include the opening cysteine and the closing phenylalanine or tryptophan. For some rows the clone size is stated as once, few or many, or as a class when expanded; others skip it.

>TRBV27|once|TRBJ1-1
CASTKGGRNTEAFF
>TRBV11-3|.|TRBJ2-7
CASSQMGGLGQYF
>TRBV6-5|.|TRBJ1-5
CASGTTGVGNQPQHF
>TRBV29-1|.|TRBJ2-7
CSVGPTAYYEQYF
>TRBV6-1|once|TRBJ1-2
CASSEANSIYGYTF
>TRBV6-5|.|TRBJ2-7
CASSYSLGGRYEQYF
>TRBV6-6|.|TRBJ2-3
CASSPSAGLAGGSTDTQYF
>TRBV6-4|.|TRBJ2-6
CASSSPGIPGANVLTF
>TRBV3-1/TRBV3-2|once|TRBJ2-1
CASSQGRSGGFEQFF
>TRBV6-6|.|TRBJ1-6
CASRPGPHSPLHF
>TRBV10-3|.|TRBJ2-3
CAISESPSGTTDTQYF
>TRBV7-3|.|TRBJ2-6
CASSLGPPGANVLTF
>TRBV5-1|.|TRBJ1-6
CASSLGSAADSPLHF
>TRBV6-5|.|TRBJ1-5
CASSSGQGASQPQHF
>TRBV27|.|TRBJ2-7
CASSIYRDRGYEQYF
>TRBV30|.|TRBJ1-1
CAWSVSPMNTEAFF
>TRBV6-5|.|TRBJ2-3
CASYQGGGTDTQYF
>TRBV4-1|.|TRBJ1-2
CASSRSGQTDYGYTF
>TRBV4-1|.|TRBJ2-3
CASSQGTSGGAARGDTQYF
>TRBV5-1|once|TRBJ2-4
CASSLGTGGLDIQYF
>TRBV2|.|TRBJ2-6
CASSEGSAGANVLTF
>TRBV6-2/TRBV6-3|.|TRBJ2-7
CASSYPSYEQYF
>TRBV5-5|once|TRBJ1-6
CASRDSYNSPLHF
>TRBV30|.|TRBJ1-5
CAWSPLGTADSNQPQHF
>TRBV25-1|.|TRBJ2-5
CASGSPGTTETQYF
>TRBV7-2|.|TRBJ2-1
CASTLGGGAGRTYNEQFF
>TRBV7-2|.|TRBJ2-2
CASSLGVRFTGELFF
>TRBV15|few|TRBJ2-7
CATSKGQGAYEQYF
>TRBV5-4|.|TRBJ2-7
CASSLEGRSSYEQYF
>TRBV6-2/TRBV6-3|.|TRBJ2-6
CASSPGQGWVNVLTF
>TRBV5-5|.|TRBJ1-2
CASSVGQGRRGYTF
>TRBV20-1|.|TRBJ2-3
CSAGLADTQYF
>TRBV7-9|.|TRBJ2-5
CASTPIGLETQYF
>TRBV9|.|TRBJ2-5
CASSPGTSGGRGETQYF
>TRBV5-1|.|TRBJ1-6
CASSLAGAGYSPLHF
>TRBV7-6|.|TRBJ1-1
CASSLALGGTTEAFF
>TRBV16|.|TRBJ2-6
CASSRAYSGANVLTF
>TRBV3-1/TRBV3-2|.|TRBJ1-1
CASRRSMNTEAFF
>TRBV18|.|TRBJ2-2
CASSPQGPTGELFF
>TRBV7-2|.|TRBJ2-7
CASSLTPYEQYF
>TRBV5-1|.|TRBJ2-1
CASSSLAGGNEQFF
>TRBV6-2/TRBV6-3|.|TRBJ2-1
CASSYFSSGLEQFF
>TRBV28|.|TRBJ2-3
CASSFGFTDTQYF
>TRBV7-3|.|TRBJ2-6
CASSSYRTASSGANVLTF
>TRBV4-2|.|TRBJ1-2
CASSPGALLYGYTF
>TRBV19|once|TRBJ1-2
CASSSHRGKENGYTF
>TRBV4-3|.|TRBJ2-1
CASSQEVAPYNEQFF
>TRBV29-1|.|TRBJ1-1
CSVAASTEAFF
>TRBV7-9|few|TRBJ2-7
CASSPGTSYYEQYF
>TRBV9|.|TRBJ1-2
CASSANLGQTHYGYTF
>TRBV5-5|.|TRBJ2-3
CASSSPSHGGLTDTQYF
>TRBV19|.|TRBJ1-1
CASSIRHRDMNTEAFF
>TRBV7-2|once|TRBJ1-3
CASRGTFGSTIYF
>TRBV4-2|.|TRBJ1-3
CASSQETESGNTIYF
>TRBV9|.|TRBJ1-3
CASSVESTGNTIYF
>TRBV21-1|.|TRBJ1-2
CASSKGGFDSNYGYTF
>TRBV10-3|once|TRBJ1-6
CAVSGTANSPLHF
>TRBV4-3|.|TRBJ1-4
CASSQGEREKLFF
>TRBV19|.|TRBJ2-5
CASSNNQETQYF
>TRBV3-1/TRBV3-2|.|TRBJ2-7
CASSSVGTVRSEQYF